The TCR beta chain under discussion was sequenced for a study of preoperative IRX-2 immunotherapy in early breast cancer. Generated by immunoSEQ multiplex PCR, the TCRdb table keeps only in-frame clones and is missing some. The sample includes under 30,000 clones, roughly nine tenths seen only once; the top ten take approximately 9.4%. Noted treatment: preoperative locoregional IRX-2 cytokine immunotherapy. Samples came from a phase Ib trial of preoperative locoregional IRX-2 cytokine immunotherapy. The clonotype was recovered from a human donor with breast cancer. Material: tumor tissue, obtained after IRX-2 immunotherapy.

CDR3 residues: CASSQDWRTANTGELFF. The CDR3 nucleotides read TGCGCCAGCAGCCAAGATTGGAGAACCGCGAACACCGGGGAGCTGTTTTTT. The V call is TRBV4-3, the J call TRBJ2-2; no definite D call. Germline V gene lookup returns CDR1 LGHNA and CDR2 YSLEER. Trimming removed 0 bases at V and 0 bases at J, with 11 bases between. This CDR3 is 17 amino acids long.